Following are 24 T cell receptor beta chains from one sample sequenced in a study of blood T cell repertoires in COVID-19. Measured with immunoSEQ multiplex PCR; TCRdb has only the in-frame clones, and not every one. Of 150,000 to 200,000 clones listed, about 90% are singletons. Sequencing used peripheral blood. These receptors were obtained from a man in his forties with active or convalescent COVID-19.

The V and J genes are TRBV27 and TRBJ1-3, with 7 positions matching TRBD1. This CDR3 is 15 amino acids long. The junction had 7 bases not matched to a gene; V was cut back by 8 bases and J by 0 bases. CDR1 is MNHEY and CDR2 is SMNVEV in the germline V gene (reference sequence). CDR3 nucleotide sequence: TGTGCCAGCCGTAGGGGGACAGACTCTGGAAACACCATATATTTT. Protein product: CASRRGTDSGNTIYF.

The chain combines TRBV7-8 with TRBJ2-5; D perhaps matches TRBD1 (5 bases). Germline V gene lookup returns CDR1 SGHVS and CDR2 FQNEAQ. This CDR3 spans 14 amino acids. V was clipped by 1 base and J by 4 bases, with 10 bases between them. The CDR3 DNA reads TGTGCCAGCAGCTTAGGGGGCAGAGGAGAGACCCAGTACTTC. Residues: CASSLGGRGETQYF.

This clone was seen more than once but under ten times. V and J are TRBV6-5 and TRBJ1-2; D might be TRBD1 (5 bases). V shed 4 bases and J shed 6 bases, with 9 bases lying between them. The CDR3 runs 12 residues. Germline loops: CDR1 MNHEY, CDR2 SVGAGI. The CDR3 is CASSSGGDGYTF. DNA of the CDR3: TGTGCCAGCAGTTCTGGGGGGGATGGCTACACCTTC.

The chain employs TRBV28 and TRBJ1-5; D might be TRBD1 (6 bases). The CDR3 totals 14 residues. The V end lost 7 bases, the J end lost 3 bases, and 13 bases lay between the germline ends. Germline V gene data show CDR1 as MDHEN and CDR2 as SYDVKM. The CDR3 here is CASNGGQYNQPQHF. The CDR3 DNA sequence: TGTGCCAGCAACGGAGGACAGTACAATCAGCCCCAGCATTTT.

This chain links TRBV7-9 with TRBJ2-7; 9 nucleotides agree with TRBD2. Trimming cost V 0 bases and J 5 bases; bases outside gene matches: 11. CDR3 length: 17 amino acids. CDR1 is SEHNR and CDR2 is FQNEAQ in the germline V gene (reference sequence). This CDR3 reads CASSLAPGGLAGHEQYF. The DNA of the CDR3 is TGTGCCAGCAGCTTAGCCCCCGGGGGACTAGCCGGGCACGAGCAGTACTTC.

A single count supports this clone. V usage is TRBV6-5 and J usage is TRBJ1-2; TRBD1 might be the D (6 bases). Trimming pared 7 bases from V and 3 bases from J, leaving 18 bases between. CDR1 and CDR2 (germline): MNHEY, SVGAGI. This CDR3 region has 15 residues. Written as DNA, the CDR3 is TGTGCCAGCACCCACTACCCTCCAGGGGACTATGGCTACACCTTC. Translated: CASTHYPPGDYGYTF.

J is TRBJ1-5 and V is TRBV5-5, with 7 positions matching TRBD1. CDR3 length: 16 residues. Germline CDR1 is SGHKS and CDR2 is YYEKEE (reference sequence). V was clipped by 1 base and J by 2 bases; unmatched bases: 6. The CDR3 here is CASSLTGDKGNQPQHF. The CDR3 bases are TGTGCCAGCAGCTTGACAGGGGATAAGGGCAATCAGCCCCAGCATTTT.

This rearrangement joins TRBV13 to TRBJ2-1; 9 bases are a match to TRBD1. The germline gives CDR1 PRHDT, CDR2 FYEKMQ (reference sequence). V lost 5 bases and J lost 0; bases outside the gene matches: 8. This CDR3 spans 17 amino acids. CDR3 loop: CASSPGTGSPSYNEQFF. As DNA, the CDR3 is TGTGCCAGCAGCCCGGGGACAGGGAGTCCCTCCTACAATGAGCAGTTCTTC.

The rearrangement joins TRBV6-5 to TRBJ1-2; D perhaps matches TRBD1 (6 bases). The CDR3 consists of 14 residues. V was trimmed by 4 bases and J by 8 bases, leaving 17 bases between them. Germline V gene sequence: CDR1 MNHEY, CDR2 SVGAGI. CDR3 loop: CASSSVTGSKGYTF. As DNA, the CDR3 is TGTGCCAGCAGTTCAGTTACAGGGAGCAAGGGCTACACCTTC.

The table lists this clone with a count of one. The chain recombines TRBV9 with TRBJ1-1; the match to TRBD1 covers 9 bases. After removal of 3 bases from V and 4 bases from J, the junction contained 7 bases not matched to a gene. CDR1 and CDR2 (germline): SGDLS, YYNGEE. The length of the CDR3 is 15 residues. CDR3 sequence reads: CASSGPDRGSTEAFF. For the CDR3, the DNA is TGTGCCAGCAGCGGACCTGACAGGGGGAGCACTGAAGCTTTCTTT.

The chain recombines TRBV9 with TRBJ2-5; 11 positions agree with TRBD2. V lost 3 bases, J lost 2 bases, and 6 bases stayed unmatched. This CDR3 comprises 16 residues. Germline CDR1 and CDR2: SGDLS and YYNGEE. The CDR3 region has the DNA TGTGCCAGCAGCGGCGTAGCGGGGGGGCAGCAAGAGACCCAGTACTTC. It codes for CASSGVAGGQQETQYF.

The V and J genes are TRBV18 and TRBJ1-2; 9 bases are shared with TRBD1. The V gene's germline CDR1 is KGHSH and CDR2 LQKENI. The CDR3 runs 16 residues. Trimming cost V 3 bases and J 2 bases; bases outside gene matches: 7. Written as DNA, the CDR3 is TGTGCCAGCTCACCGTTTTTGGGACAGGGAAACTATGGCTACACCTTC. This gives the protein CASSPFLGQGNYGYTF.

The chain has TRBV19 and TRBJ1-6; 7 bases are a match to TRBD1. The trim removed 6 bases at V and 6 bases at J, leaving 14 bases unmatched. The CDR3 is made up of 17 amino acids. The germline CDR1 and CDR2 sequences are LNHDA and SQIVND (reference sequence). Here the CDR3 DNA reads TGTGCCAGTAGCCCCCCCGGACAGGCCCGACCTAATTCACCCCTCCACTTT. It is translated as CASSPPGQARPNSPLHF. The complete variable domain, with remaining parts taken from reference TRBV19 and TRBJ1-6, reads DGGITQSPKYLFRKEGQNVTLSCEQNLNHDAMYWYRQDPGQGLRLIYYSQIVNDFQKGDIAEGYSVSREKKESFPLTVTSAQKNPTAFYLCASSPPGQARPNSPLHFGNGTRLTVT.

The CDR3 bases are TGTGCCAGCAGAGACAGGGGGAAATCACCCCTCCACTTT. Translating it yields CASRDRGKSPLHF. The chain combines TRBV12-3 or TRBV12-4 with TRBJ1-6; 9 bases are a match to TRBD1. The junction had 4 bases not matched to a gene; V was cut back by 6 bases and J by 10 bases. There are 13 residues in the CDR3.

V and J are TRBV7-9 and TRBJ2-1; 9 bases match TRBD2. The CDR3 spans 15 residues. The J segment lost 5 bases and the V segment lost 1 base, leaving 3 bases of the junction unmatched. Germline V CDR1 and CDR2: SEHNR, FQNEAQ (reference sequence). The chain's CDR3 is CASSLVAGANNEQFF. For the CDR3, the DNA is TGTGCCAGCAGCTTAGTAGCGGGGGCCAACAATGAGCAGTTCTTC.

The V call is TRBV5-8, the J call TRBJ2-2, with 7 bases that match TRBD2. This CDR3 has 15 amino acids. The ends lost 5 bases at V and 6 bases at J; junction bases unmatched: 10. Germline CDR1 SGHTS, CDR2 YDEGEE. The CDR3 is CASRAVGGGPGELFF. CDR3 sequence (DNA): TGTGCCAGCAGAGCCGTAGGCGGGGGACCCGGGGAGCTGTTTTTT.

The genes are TRBV4-1 and TRBJ1-1; possibly TRBD1 for D (5 bases). Germline V gives CDR1 MGHRA, CDR2 YSYEKL. The CDR3 consists of 13 residues. Trimming shortened V by 1 base and J by 6 bases, and 9 bases separated the two germline ends. CDR3 amino acids: CASSQGSRAEAFF. In DNA, the CDR3 is TGCGCCAGCAGCCAAGGTAGCAGGGCTGAAGCTTTCTTT.

This rearrangement joins TRBV9 to TRBJ2-3; possible D gene TRBD1, 5 bases. The CDR3 length is 15 residues. Looked up from germline, CDR1 is SGDLS and CDR2 is YYNGEE. The germline V and J ends were trimmed by 4 bases and 4 bases, with 16 bases remaining between them. The CDR3 sequence is CASSPQAQGADTQYF. The CDR3 DNA is TGTGCCAGCAGCCCTCAAGCTCAGGGTGCAGATACGCAGTATTTT.

This sequence joins TRBV6-5 and TRBJ1-1; tentative D call: TRBD1 (5 bases). Trimming cost V 2 bases and J 4 bases, with 11 bases left between them. In germline, CDR1 is MNHEY, CDR2 SVGAGI. The CDR3 contains 14 residues. Here the CDR3 reads CASSYVGGGTEAFF. The CDR3 coding sequence is TGTGCCAGCAGTTACGTCGGGGGAGGCACTGAAGCTTTCTTT.

The rearrangement links TRBV10-3 to TRBJ2-3; the match to TRBD2 covers 7 bases. The CDR3 contains 14 residues. V lost 3 bases, J lost 2 bases, and 2 bases stayed unmatched. Per germline, CDR1 ENHRY and CDR2 SYGVKD. The CDR3 nucleotides are TGTGCCATCAGTGACGCGGGGGTCACAGATACGCAGTATTTT. Translation: CAISDAGVTDTQYF.

This CDR3 reads CASSQSQGPYNEQFF. The DNA for the CDR3 is TGTGCCAGCAGCCAGTCACAGGGACCCTACAATGAGCAGTTCTTC. The chain employs TRBV3-1 (or the pseudogene TRBV3-2) and TRBJ2-1, with TRBD1 as a possible D gene (6 bases). Germline-derived CDR1 and CDR2 are LGHDT and YNNKEL (reference sequence). The V and J ends lost 3 bases and 2 bases respectively, with 11 bases between them. The CDR3 consists of 15 residues.

The CDR3 sequence is CASRSVYNSPLHF. DNA for the CDR3: TGTGCCAGCAGGTCGGTTTATAATTCACCCCTCCACTTT. The V call is TRBV6-5, the J call TRBJ1-6; no reliable D call. Trimming cost V 6 bases and J 4 bases, with 7 bases left between them. Per germline, CDR1 MNHEY and CDR2 SVGAGI. The CDR3 has 13 residues.

The chain carries TRBV6-4 and TRBJ2-1; 11 bases match TRBD2. The germline CDR1 and CDR2 sequences are MRHNA and SNTAGT. V dropped 4 bases and J dropped 6; count of bases not matched to a gene: 5. There are 15 residues in the CDR3. The CDR3, as DNA: TGTGCCAGCAGTGGAGATAGCGGGGGGGTCAATGAGCAGTTCTTC. Translated, it gives CASSGDSGGVNEQFF.

V usage is TRBV27 and J usage is TRBJ1-1; D is ambiguous. Germline lookup yields CDR1 MNHEY and CDR2 SMNVEV (reference sequence). This CDR3 region has 13 residues. Trimming took 2 bases from V and 0 from J, leaving 4 bases between them. The CDR3 DNA reads as TGTGCCAGCAGTTTAGGCATGAACACTGAAGCTTTCTTT. Protein sequence: CASSLGMNTEAFF.